Below, 5 T cell receptor beta chains from the same sample are listed, as sequenced in a study of T cell responses to AZD1222 COVID-19 vaccine. TCRdb keeps only in-frame clones here, not all; method: immunoSEQ multiplex PCR. The sample shows 150,000 to 200,000 clones, around 94% of them seen only once. The sequencing used peripheral blood, collected 28 days after the second AZD1222 dose. Receptors originate from an adult who received the AZD1222 COVID-19 vaccine.

V usage is TRBV7-9 and J usage is TRBJ1-2; D possibly corresponds to TRBD1 (5 bases). The CDR3 has 15 residues. Looked up from germline, CDR1 is SEHNR and CDR2 is FQNEAQ (reference sequence). Trimming removed 4 bases from V and 6 bases from J, with 18 bases in between. CDR3 protein: CASSSRQQDLHGYTF. CDR3 bases: TGTGCCAGCAGCTCAAGGCAACAGGATCTACATGGCTACACCTTC.

The chain employs TRBV9 and TRBJ2-7, with a tentative D call TRBD1 (6 bases). Germline V CDR1 and CDR2: SGDLS, YYNGEE. The CDR3 length is 14 residues. V was cut by 4 bases and J by 4 bases, with 15 bases left in between. This CDR3 reads CASSPGPGDYEQYF. The CDR3, as DNA: TGTGCCAGCAGCCCAGGGCCAGGGGATTACGAGCAGTACTTC.

This clone occurred once. This chain joins TRBV5-8 and TRBJ2-3; D is undetermined. The CDR3 has 12 amino acids. V was pared by 4 bases and J by 6 bases, with 9 bases between. Germline V gene data show CDR1 as SGHTS and CDR2 as YDEGEE. The CDR3 DNA is TGTGCCAGCAGCGTGGTAAGGGATACGCAGTATTTT. Encoded protein: CASSVVRDTQYF.

V is TRBV5-6 and J is TRBJ2-3; D is ambiguous. The CDR3 contains 12 residues. CDR1 is SGHDT and CDR2 is YYEEEE in the germline V gene. The V end was cut by 3 bases, the J end by 10 bases, with 12 bases between. For the CDR3, the DNA is TGTGCCAGCAGCTCCAGGTGGGATGCGCAGTATTTT. Its protein product is CASSSRWDAQYF. The whole variable domain, remainder taken from reference TRBV5-6 and TRBJ2-3, is DAGVTQSPTHLIKTRGQQVTLRCSPKSGHDTVSWYQQALGQGPQFIFQYYEEEERQRGNFPDRFSGHQFPNYSSELNVNALLLGDSALYLCASSSRWDAQYFGPGTRLTVL.

V usage is TRBV7-9 and J usage is TRBJ2-7; unclear D gene. From germline, CDR1 is SEHNR and CDR2 FQNEAQ (reference sequence). The CDR3 sequence is 13 residues long. V lost 5 bases and J 9 bases, leaving 17 bases between the germline ends. The CDR3 sequence is CASSSFPHEWQYF. DNA for the CDR3: TGTGCCAGCAGCAGCTTCCCCCACGAGTGGCAGTACTTC.